This T cell receptor beta chain was identified in a study of blood T cell repertoires in COVID-19 (TCRdb year 2020). Regarding the research as a whole: Samples covering the acute and convalescent phases of COVID-19 were provided by collaborators in the United States, Italy and Spain. Samples came from the ongoing ImmuneRACE study (first 160 participants) plus 1,254 subjects from 6 global collaborators. Sample metadata almost always included a de-identified subject ID, COVID-19 status, age in years and sex. The material from the prospective study consisted of cDNA or gDNA derived from T cells, B-cell-depleted T cells, or PBMCs. Where HLA class I and class II types were available, the types were taken from metadata supplied by the sample provider, not from assay-based typing. Subjects who had been exposed to COVID-19, were actively infected with it, or had recovered from it provided the deeply sampled blood TCRbeta repertoires that made up the dataset. The repertoires were made available in a free public database intended to serve as a resource for research on the immune response to SARS-CoV-2.

Overall study outcomes, separate from this receptor: The amount of clinical and demographic metadata varied by source and participant and was provided uncurated.

CDR1 and CDR2 (SGHKS, YYEKEE) derive from the germline V gene (reference sequence). Including cysteine and phenylalanine, the CDR3 has 14 amino acids. Only the CDR3 DNA is retained, 42 bases long and in frame from the first base. V is shortened by 4 bases, J by 7 bases, and the region joining them spans 14 bases. With regard to this clone: Its antigen remains undetermined. Base qualities are not at hand, and no much larger clone is one base apart.

Collaborating institutions collected whole blood in K2EDTA tubes following their own protocols. For TCRbeta analysis, collaborator samples were shipped as frozen whole blood, as isolated PBMCs, or as DNA extracted from either sample type. The immunoSEQ Assay, a bias-controlled multiplex PCR, was used to amplify TCRbeta CDR3 regions from genomic DNA. The original pipeline was this. The number of nucleated cells in each sample was estimated by amplification of reference gene primers within the assay. Sequence reads were collapsed and filtered to measure the absolute abundance of every unique TCRbeta CDR3 rearrangement. For each sample, productive Simpson clonality was calculated as the square root of Simpson's diversity index over productive rearrangements. TCRdb took this table from immuneACCESS and kept in-frame rearrangements with V and J called. Such tables lack part of the clones; where checked against another copy, unresolved V genes explain under half of the gap, and the rest is unexplained. The V and J calls and clone size were taken over from that table, and D and trimming were inferred from the DNA. The sample table shows tens of thousands of clones, and just under 85% are seen once. Around 5% of the sample lies in the top ten.

This receptor was obtained from a man in his 70s with acute or convalescent COVID-19. The V and J genes are TRBV5-5 and TRBJ1-4; the best D guess is TRBD1, with 5 bases matching. The sequenced sample consisted of peripheral blood. The CDR3 protein is CASSKRQGGEKLFF. The DNA sequence is given as TGTGCCAGCAGCAAACGTCAGGGAGGTGAAAAACTGTTTTTT.